This is a list of T cell receptor beta chains from one sample in a study of blood T cell repertoires in COVID-19. The method was immunoSEQ multiplex PCR; TCRdb's version includes in-frame clones alone and lacks a portion of them. Of around 190,000 clones in the sample, 70% to 90% were seen once. Input material: peripheral blood. Receptors originate from a woman aged 80 or older with acute or convalescent COVID-19. Each CDR3 is given with its conserved first and last residue. The D gene is left open where the match is weak. Size tells how often a clone was seen (once, few, many) or the class of an expanded clone, and some rows leave it out.

size | D | J | V | CDR3 | DNA
NA | TRBD1 | TRBJ1-5 | TRBV7-6 | CASSLQTGTGVQPQHF | TGTGCCAGCAGCTTACAAACCGGGACAGGGGTACAGCCCCAGCATTTT
once | TRBD2 | TRBJ2-5 | TRBV7-3 | CASSRGLAGGETQYF | TGTGCCAGCAGCAGAGGACTAGCGGGCGGGGAGACCCAGTACTTC
few | TRBD1 | TRBJ2-7 | TRBV18 | CASSRGGQASYEQYF | TGTGCCAGCTCTCGAGGGGGACAGGCCTCCTACGAGCAGTACTTC
NA | NA | TRBJ2-3 | TRBV10-3 | CAISDWSRDTDTQYF | TGTGCCATCAGTGATTGGAGTCGAGACACAGATACGCAGTATTTT
NA | TRBD2 | TRBJ2-3 | TRBV19 | CASSSGTSGTDTQYF | TGTGCCAGTAGTAGCGGGACTAGCGGCACAGATACGCAGTATTTT
NA | TRBD2 | TRBJ2-2 | TRBV18 | CASSSLAGGPTGELFF | TGTGCCAGCTCATCACTAGCGGGAGGGCCCACCGGGGAGCTGTTTTTT
NA | TRBD1 | TRBJ1-1 | TRBV6-5 | CASRGQGGITEAFF | TGTGCCAGCAGAGGACAGGGCGGAATTACTGAAGCTTTCTTT
NA | NA | TRBJ1-4 | TRBV9 | CASSRSGHRDEKLFF | TGTGCCAGCAGCCGCTCGGGACACCGGGATGAAAAACTGTTTTTT
NA | NA | TRBJ1-1 | TRBV27 | CASSINRDTEAFF | TGTGCCAGCAGTATTAACCGGGATACTGAAGCTTTCTTT
NA | NA | TRBJ1-5 | TRBV20-1 | CSASRTGGGQPQHF | TGCAGTGCCAGTAGGACGGGGGGCGGGCAGCCCCAGCATTTT
NA | TRBD2 | TRBJ2-5 | TRBV7-2 | CASSLGGRIQETQYF | TGTGCCAGCAGCTTGGGGGGGAGGATACAGGAGACCCAGTACTTC
NA | NA | TRBJ2-1 | TRBV9 | CATGLGGEQFF | TGTGCCACCGGACTCGGTGGTGAGCAGTTCTTC
NA | TRBD2 | TRBJ2-7 | TRBV28 | CASSPSTSGAYEQYF | TGTGCCAGCAGTCCTTCGACTAGCGGCGCCTACGAGCAGTACTTC
NA | NA | TRBJ1-2 | TRBV21-1 | CASSTRQGAFEGYTF | TGTGCCAGCAGCACCCGACAGGGGGCGTTTGAGGGCTACACCTTC
NA | TRBD2 | TRBJ2-7 | TRBV6-6 | CASSSGLAGVSYEQYF | TGTGCCAGCAGCTCCGGACTAGCGGGGGTTTCCTACGAGCAGTACTTC
NA | NA | TRBJ2-6 | TRBV5-1 | CASSLGQANPTLANVLTF | TGCGCCAGCAGCTTGGGGCAGGCCAATCCAACCTTGGCCAACGTCCTGACTTTC
few | TRBD1 | TRBJ1-2 | TRBV7-3 | CASSPGQSYGYTF | TGTGCCAGCAGCCCGGGACAGAGTTATGGCTACACCTTC
NA | NA | TRBJ2-1 | TRBV20-1 | CSASLTAEQFF | TGCAGTGCTTCTTTGACAGCTGAGCAGTTCTTC
once | NA | TRBJ1-1 | TRBV27 | CASSFAGHMNTEAFF | TGTGCCAGCAGTTTTGCAGGTCACATGAACACTGAAGCTTTCTTT
NA | NA | TRBJ1-6 | TRBV2 | CASSPNLGSNSPLHF | TGTGCCAGCAGCCCTAACCTAGGGAGTAATTCACCCCTCCACTTT
NA | TRBD2 | TRBJ2-5 | TRBV4-3 | CASSQGPGTSGRETQYF | TGCGCCAGCAGCCAAGGACCCGGGACTAGCGGGAGAGAGACCCAGTACTTC
few | TRBD1 | TRBJ1-1 | TRBV7-9 | CASSSTGAGTEAFF | TGTGCCAGCAGCTCTACAGGGGCGGGAACTGAAGCTTTCTTT
NA | NA | TRBJ1-4 | TRBV7-2 | CASSLATGFGEKLFF | TGTGCCAGCAGCTTAGCCACAGGGTTCGGCGAAAAACTGTTTTTT
NA | NA | TRBJ2-3 | TRBV5-1 | CASSEGSQLFFF | TGCGCCAGCAGCGAGGGTAGCCAATTATTTTTTTTT
NA | NA | TRBJ1-6 | TRBV5-5 | CASSLERRAPLHF | TGTGCCAGCAGCTTGGAAAGGAGGGCACCCCTCCACTTT
NA | NA | TRBJ1-3 | TRBV7-2 | CASSLVAGSGNTIYF | TGTGCCAGCAGCTTAGTAGCCGGCTCTGGAAACACCATATATTTT
once | NA | TRBJ2-1 | TRBV7-2 | CASSRQPESSYNEQFF | TGTGCCAGCAGCCGCCAACCGGAGAGCTCCTACAATGAGCAGTTCTTC
NA | NA | TRBJ1-1 | TRBV7-2 | CASSLRTGINQAFF | TGTGCCAGCAGCTTACGTACGGGGATTAACCAAGCTTTCTTT